Sequencing of this TCR beta chain was carried out in a study of cytomegalovirus exposure and HLA in healthy donors. General study points: Solely CMV serostatus was available to characterize immune exposure.

Concerning this clone: What it binds is not known.

Trimming left V 1 base short and J 4 bases short, with 11 bases between. The CDR3 consists of 15 residues. The germline gives CDR1 KGHSH, CDR2 LQKENI. Primers included in the PCR were 60 Vbeta and 13 Jbeta primers. As handled by the study authors: A follow-up analysis tallied tens of millions of unique TCR beta chains, 9 million to 11 million shared. This table comes from immunoSEQ multiplex PCR, and its TCRdb copy is limited to in-frame clones, with some not included. That table is the source of V, J and clone size, and D and trimming were worked out from the DNA. This table holds roughly 220,000 clones, more than 75% found once.

The sequenced sample was PBMCs. This chain connects TRBV18 to TRBJ1-5; a possible D gene is TRBD1 (6 bases). The sequence was collected from a woman in her thirties or forties in good health and CMV-seronegative. In DNA, the CDR3 is TGTGCCAGCTCACCACAAGCGGACAGAAATCAGCCCCAGCATTTT. Translation gives CASSPQADRNQPQHF.